Below, one T cell receptor beta chain is given with its context. Antigen: not known. The method was immunoSEQ multiplex PCR; TCRdb's version includes in-frame clones alone and lacks a portion of them. The repertoire holds about 13,000 clones, roughly 74% seen once, with less than 3.5% in the top ten. The ends lost 4 bases at V and 5 bases at J; junction bases unmatched: 9. Germline V gene sequence: CDR1 GTSNPN, CDR2 SVGIG (reference sequence). CDR3 length equals 14 residues. The data are from a study of neoadjuvant anti-PD-1 for oral cavity cancer. Study information: Most patients had three to four biweekly doses of 3 mg/kg nivolumab before resection. Non-progressing patients received a fourth nivolumab dose near day 43, then surgery on days 50-56. Study observations and caveats: Non-responders to neoadjuvant nivolumab had significantly more clonal PBMC T cells than responders. TCR analyses covered only a few patients per response group.

Time point denoted: after neoadjuvant nivolumab, at surgical resection. The starting material was PBMCs, obtained after nivolumab (anti-PD-1) treatment. The rearrangement links TRBV30 to TRBJ1-1; the match to TRBD1 covers 8 bases. This clonotype originated in a person between 40 and 85 years old with oral cavity squamous cell carcinoma. CDR3 loop: CAWTEDRVGTEAFF. Here the CDR3 DNA reads TGTGCCTGGACCGAGGACAGGGTAGGAACTGAAGCTTTCTTT. Filled out from reference TRBV30 and TRBJ1-1, the complete variable domain reads SQTIHQWPATLVQPVGSPLSLECTVEGTSNPNLYWYRQAAGRGLQLLFYSVGIGQISSEVPQNLSASRPQDRQFILSSKKLLLSDSGFYLCAWTEDRVGTEAFFGQGTRLTVV.